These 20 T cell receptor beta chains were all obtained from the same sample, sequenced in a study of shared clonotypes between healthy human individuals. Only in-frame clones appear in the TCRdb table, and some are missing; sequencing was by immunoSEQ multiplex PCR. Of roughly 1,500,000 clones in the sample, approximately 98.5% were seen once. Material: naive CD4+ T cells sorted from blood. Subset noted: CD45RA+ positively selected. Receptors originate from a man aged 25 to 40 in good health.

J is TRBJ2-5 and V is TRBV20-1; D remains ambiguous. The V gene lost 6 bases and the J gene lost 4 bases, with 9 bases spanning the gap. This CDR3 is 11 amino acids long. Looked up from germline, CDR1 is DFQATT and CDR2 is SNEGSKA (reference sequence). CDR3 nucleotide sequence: TGCAGTGCCACGCACGGAGAGACCCAGTACTTC. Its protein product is CSATHGETQYF.

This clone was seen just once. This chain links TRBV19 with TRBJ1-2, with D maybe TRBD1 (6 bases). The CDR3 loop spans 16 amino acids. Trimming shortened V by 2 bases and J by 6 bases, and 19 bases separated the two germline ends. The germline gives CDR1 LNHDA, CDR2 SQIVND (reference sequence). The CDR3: CASSITQGTSANGYTF. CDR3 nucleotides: TGTGCCAGTAGTATAACACAGGGTACATCGGCGAATGGCTACACCTTC.

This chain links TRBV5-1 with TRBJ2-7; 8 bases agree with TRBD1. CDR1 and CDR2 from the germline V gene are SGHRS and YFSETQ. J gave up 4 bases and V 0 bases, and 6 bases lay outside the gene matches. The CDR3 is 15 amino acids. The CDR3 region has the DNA TGCGCCAGCAGCTTGGGGGACAGGTCTCTATACGAGCAGTACTTC. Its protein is CASSLGDRSLYEQYF.

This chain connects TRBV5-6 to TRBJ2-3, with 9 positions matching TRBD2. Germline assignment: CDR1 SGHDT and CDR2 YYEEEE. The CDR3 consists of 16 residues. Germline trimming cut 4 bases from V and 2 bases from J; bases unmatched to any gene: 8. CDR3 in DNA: TGTGCCAGCAGCAGTAGCGGGAGCGGCAACACAGATACGCAGTATTTT. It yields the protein CASSSSGSGNTDTQYF.

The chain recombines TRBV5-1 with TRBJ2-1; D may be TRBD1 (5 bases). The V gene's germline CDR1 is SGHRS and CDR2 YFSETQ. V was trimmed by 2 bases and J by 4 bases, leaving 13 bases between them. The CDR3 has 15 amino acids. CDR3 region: CASSLQVGEYNEQFF. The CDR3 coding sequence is TGCGCCAGCAGCTTACAAGTAGGGGAATACAATGAGCAGTTCTTC.

CDR3 sequence reads: CASSEGTGRGETQYF. CDR3 nucleotides: TGCGCCAGCAGCGAGGGGACAGGGAGAGGGGAGACCCAGTACTTC. The rearrangement uses TRBV5-1 and TRBJ2-5, with TRBD1 matching over 9 bases. Trimming cost V 4 bases and J 5 bases; bases outside gene matches: 9. Germline CDR1 and CDR2: SGHRS and YFSETQ. CDR3 length: 15 residues.

DNA of the CDR3: TGTGCCTGGAGTCGGACAGGGAGAGGGGGGGATACGCAGTATTTT. This gives the protein CAWSRTGRGGDTQYF. The chain has TRBV30 and TRBJ2-3, with 8 bases that match TRBD1. J lost 6 bases, V lost 2 bases, and 10 bases had no gene match. This CDR3 has 15 amino acids. Germline V CDR1 and CDR2: GTSNPN, SVGIG (reference sequence).

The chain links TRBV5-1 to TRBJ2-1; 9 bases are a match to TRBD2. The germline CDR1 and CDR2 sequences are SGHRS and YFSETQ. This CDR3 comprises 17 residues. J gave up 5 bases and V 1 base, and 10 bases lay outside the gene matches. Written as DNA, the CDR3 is TGCGCCAGCAGCTTGATTGGTAGCGGGAGTTTCGACAATGAGCAGTTCTTC. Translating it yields CASSLIGSGSFDNEQFF.

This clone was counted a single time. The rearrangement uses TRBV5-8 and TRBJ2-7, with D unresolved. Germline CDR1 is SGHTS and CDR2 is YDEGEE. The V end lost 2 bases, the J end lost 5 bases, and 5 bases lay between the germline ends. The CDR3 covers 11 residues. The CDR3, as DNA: TGTGCCAGCAGCTTCCTGGACGAGCAGTACTTC. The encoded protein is CASSFLDEQYF.

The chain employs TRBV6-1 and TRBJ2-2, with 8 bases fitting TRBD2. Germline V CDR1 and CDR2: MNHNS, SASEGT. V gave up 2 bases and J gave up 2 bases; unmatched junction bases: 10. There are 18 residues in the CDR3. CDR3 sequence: CASSEIVLTSVNTGELFF. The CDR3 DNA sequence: TGTGCCAGCAGTGAAATTGTCCTGACTAGCGTTAACACCGGGGAGCTGTTTTTT.

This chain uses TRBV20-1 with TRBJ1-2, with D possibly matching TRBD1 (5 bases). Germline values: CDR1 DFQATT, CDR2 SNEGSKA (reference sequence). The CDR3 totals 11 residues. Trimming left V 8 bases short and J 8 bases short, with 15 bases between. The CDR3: CSISRDLGYTF. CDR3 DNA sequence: TGCAGTATTTCGCGGGACCTGGGCTACACCTTC.

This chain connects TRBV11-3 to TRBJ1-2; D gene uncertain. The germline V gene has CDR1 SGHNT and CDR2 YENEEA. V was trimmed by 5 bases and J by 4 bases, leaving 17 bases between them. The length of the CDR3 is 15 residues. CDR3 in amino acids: CASSPQNSSPYGYTF. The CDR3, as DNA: TGTGCCAGCAGCCCCCAAAACTCCTCCCCCTATGGCTACACCTTC.

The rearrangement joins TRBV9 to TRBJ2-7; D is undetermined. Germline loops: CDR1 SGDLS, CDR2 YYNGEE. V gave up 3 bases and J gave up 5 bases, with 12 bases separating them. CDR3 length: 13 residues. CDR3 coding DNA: TGTGCCAGCAGCGAGGCCCCACCTGACGAGCAGTACTTC. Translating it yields CASSEAPPDEQYF.

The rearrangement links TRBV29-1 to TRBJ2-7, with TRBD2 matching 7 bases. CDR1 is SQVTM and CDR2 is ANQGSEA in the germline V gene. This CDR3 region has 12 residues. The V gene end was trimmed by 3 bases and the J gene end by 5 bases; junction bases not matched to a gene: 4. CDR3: CSVELGGDEQYF. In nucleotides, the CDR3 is TGCAGCGTTGAGTTGGGAGGGGACGAGCAGTACTTC.

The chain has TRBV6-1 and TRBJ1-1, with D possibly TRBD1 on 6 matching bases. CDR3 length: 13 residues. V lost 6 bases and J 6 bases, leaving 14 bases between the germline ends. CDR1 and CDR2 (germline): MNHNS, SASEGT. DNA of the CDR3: TGTGCCAGCAGGGAGGACAGCCGGCCTGAAGCTTTCTTT. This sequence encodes CASREDSRPEAFF.

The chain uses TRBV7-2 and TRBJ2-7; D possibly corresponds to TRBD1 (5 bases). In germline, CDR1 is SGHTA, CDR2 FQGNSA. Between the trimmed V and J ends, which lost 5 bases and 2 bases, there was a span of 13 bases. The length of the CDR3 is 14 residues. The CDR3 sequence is CASSRRAQAYEQYF. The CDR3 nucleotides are TGTGCCAGCAGCCGACGGGCACAGGCCTACGAGCAGTACTTC.

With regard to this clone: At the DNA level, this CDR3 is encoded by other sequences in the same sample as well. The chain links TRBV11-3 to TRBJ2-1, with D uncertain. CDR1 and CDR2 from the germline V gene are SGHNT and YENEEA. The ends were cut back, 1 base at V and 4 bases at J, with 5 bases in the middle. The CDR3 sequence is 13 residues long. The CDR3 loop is CASSLGRYNEQFF. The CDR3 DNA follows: TGTGCCAGCAGCTTAGGCAGGTACAATGAGCAGTTCTTC.

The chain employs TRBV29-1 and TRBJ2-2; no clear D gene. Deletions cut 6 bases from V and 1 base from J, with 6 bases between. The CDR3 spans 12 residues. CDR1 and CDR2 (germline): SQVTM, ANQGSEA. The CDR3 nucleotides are TGCAGCGTAGACAAGAACACCGGGGAGCTGTTTTTT. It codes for CSVDKNTGELFF.

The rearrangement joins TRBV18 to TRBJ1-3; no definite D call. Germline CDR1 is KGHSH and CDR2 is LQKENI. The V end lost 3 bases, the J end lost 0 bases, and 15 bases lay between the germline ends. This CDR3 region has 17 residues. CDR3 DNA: TGTGCCAGCTCACCTAACCAAGGAGGTTACTCTGGAAACACCATATATTTT. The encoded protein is CASSPNQGGYSGNTIYF. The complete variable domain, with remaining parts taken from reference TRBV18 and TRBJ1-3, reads NAGVMQNPRHLVRRRGQEARLRCSPMKGHSHVYWYRQLPEEGLKFMVYLQKENIIDESGMPKERFSAEFPKEGPSILRIQQVVRGDSAAYFCASSPNQGGYSGNTIYFGEGSWLTVV.

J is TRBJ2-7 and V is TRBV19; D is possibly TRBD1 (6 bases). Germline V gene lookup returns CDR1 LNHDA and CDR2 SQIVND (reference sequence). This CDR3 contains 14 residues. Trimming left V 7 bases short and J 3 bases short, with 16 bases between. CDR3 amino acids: CASKETGHLYEQYF. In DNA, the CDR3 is TGTGCCAGTAAAGAGACAGGCCATCTCTACGAGCAGTACTTC.